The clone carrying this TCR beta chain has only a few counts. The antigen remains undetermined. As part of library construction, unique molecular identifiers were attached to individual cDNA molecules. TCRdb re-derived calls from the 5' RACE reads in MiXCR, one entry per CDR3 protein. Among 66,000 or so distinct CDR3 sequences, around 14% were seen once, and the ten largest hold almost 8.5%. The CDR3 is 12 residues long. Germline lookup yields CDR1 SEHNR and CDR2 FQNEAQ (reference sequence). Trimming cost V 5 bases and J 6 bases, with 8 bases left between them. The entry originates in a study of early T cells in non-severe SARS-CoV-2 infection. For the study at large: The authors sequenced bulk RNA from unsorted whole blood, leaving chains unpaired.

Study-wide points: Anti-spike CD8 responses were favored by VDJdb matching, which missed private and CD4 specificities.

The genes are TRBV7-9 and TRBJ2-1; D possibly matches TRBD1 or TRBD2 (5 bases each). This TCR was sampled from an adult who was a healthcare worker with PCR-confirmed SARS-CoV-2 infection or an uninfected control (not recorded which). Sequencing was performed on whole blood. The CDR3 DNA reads TGTGCCAGCAGCCGTGGGGGCAATGAGCAGTTCTTC. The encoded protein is CASSRGGNEQFF.